The 17 T cell receptor beta chains in this list originate from one sample, sequenced in a study of OX40 agonist ivuxolimab in advanced cancers. Repertoires were generated with immunoSEQ multiplex PCR, while TCRdb's copy carries only in-frame clones and drops some. The sample holds some 73,000 clones, about 88% seen once. This sample comprised CD4+ or CD8+ T cells sorted from blood, obtained in a trial of the OX40 agonist ivuxolimab. These receptors all come from an adult with an advanced solid tumor such as melanoma, head and neck, liver or kidney cancer.

The table lists this clone with a count of one. The chain employs TRBV18 and TRBJ1-1; D gene unclear. The V gene's germline CDR1 is KGHSH and CDR2 LQKENI. This CDR3 comprises 13 residues. The V gene lost 3 bases and the J gene lost 1 base, with 6 bases spanning the gap. The CDR3, as DNA: TGTGCCAGCTCACCGGGAGCGAACACTGAAGCTTTCTTT. This translates into CASSPGANTEAFF.

The chain joins TRBV10-3 to TRBJ1-5; a weak D match, TRBD1 (5 bases). The germline V and J ends were trimmed by 11 bases and 7 bases, with 18 bases remaining between them. The CDR3 runs to 13 residues. Germline V gene lookup returns CDR1 ENHRY and CDR2 SYGVKD. The CDR3 here is CAASGQGEQPQHF. Here the CDR3 DNA reads TGTGCCGCGAGCGGGCAGGGCGAGCAGCCCCAGCATTTT.

The chain employs TRBV5-4 and TRBJ2-5; D is unclear. Trimming cost V 3 bases and J 4 bases, with 16 bases left between them. Germline V gene sequence: CDR1 SGHNT, CDR2 YYREEE (reference sequence). This CDR3 is built from 15 residues. CDR3 nucleotides: TGTGCCAGCAGCTCCTCTGGGAAGGCCCCAGAGACCCAGTACTTC. This encodes CASSSSGKAPETQYF.

On this clone: The sample contains more than one DNA sequence encoding this CDR3. This chain uses TRBV7-2 with TRBJ2-2; no firm D call. V was trimmed by 1 base and J by 6 bases, leaving 6 bases between them. From germline, CDR1 is SGHTA and CDR2 FQGNSA. The length of the CDR3 is 13 residues. The CDR3 loop reads CASSLDRAGELFF. In nucleotides, the CDR3 is TGTGCCAGCAGCTTAGACAGAGCCGGGGAGCTGTTTTTT.

This clone was recorded once. The chain recombines TRBV5-1 with TRBJ1-1; possible D gene TRBD1, 5 bases. The CDR3 has 16 residues. Germline loops: CDR1 SGHRS, CDR2 YFSETQ. The ends were cut back, 2 bases at V and 6 bases at J, with 20 bases in the middle. The CDR3, as DNA: TGCGCCAGCAGCTTCGGATCTCGCTCAGGGTTAGCTGAAGCTTTCTTT. This translates into CASSFGSRSGLAEAFF. Together with reference TRBV5-1 and TRBJ1-1, the CDR3 gives the full variable domain: KAGVTQTPRYLIKTRGQQVTLSCSPISGHRSVSWYQQTPGQGLQFLFEYFSETQRNKGNFPGRFSGRQFSNSRSEMNVSTLELGDSALYLCASSFGSRSGLAEAFFGQGTRLTVV.

The chain employs TRBV4-1 and TRBJ2-7, with D perhaps TRBD1 (8 bases). The CDR3 has 17 amino acids. V shed 4 bases and J shed 0 bases, with 19 bases lying between them. Germline-derived CDR1 and CDR2 are MGHRA and YSYEKL. In nucleotides, the CDR3 is TGCGCCAGCAGCCTGCCAGGGGGCGGGGGATCCTCCTACGAGCAGTACTTC. Residues: CASSLPGGGGSSYEQYF.

The rearrangement links TRBV19 to TRBJ2-7, with 7 bases matching TRBD1. The CDR3 runs to 14 residues. The V gene's germline CDR1 is LNHDA and CDR2 SQIVND (reference sequence). With 5 bases clipped from V and 7 bases from J, the junction kept 11 bases outside the gene matches. CDR3 coding DNA: TGTGCCAGTAGTTTAGGGACAGCTAACGGGGAGCAGTACTTC. Translated, it gives CASSLGTANGEQYF.

The chain joins TRBV9 to TRBJ2-3; 12 positions agree with TRBD2. With V trimmed by 4 bases and J by 1 base, 4 bases remained unmatched. CDR3 length: 16 amino acids. Germline loops: CDR1 SGDLS, CDR2 YYNGEE. The CDR3 region is CASSLTSGGRTDTQYF. In DNA, the CDR3 is TGTGCCAGCAGCTTGACTAGCGGGGGACGCACAGATACGCAGTATTTT.

This chain joins TRBV28 and TRBJ1-5; no definite D call. Trimming shortened V by 2 bases and J by 3 bases, and 8 bases separated the two germline ends. Germline CDR1 is MDHEN and CDR2 is SYDVKM. This CDR3 is built from 14 residues. The CDR3 sequence is CASSLAGSNQPQHF. The CDR3, as DNA: TGTGCCAGCAGTTTAGCTGGGTCCAATCAGCCCCAGCATTTT.

This rearrangement joins TRBV7-2 to TRBJ2-1; D is possibly TRBD1 (6 bases). Germline V lookup: CDR1 SGHTA, CDR2 FQGNSA. The CDR3 totals 15 residues. Trimming pared 2 bases from V and 5 bases from J, leaving 13 bases between. CDR3 bases: TGTGCCAGCAGCTTATTGGGGACACTTGACAATGAGCAGTTCTTC. It yields the protein CASSLLGTLDNEQFF.

The rearrangement joins TRBV28 to TRBJ1-5; D unclear. Trimming left V 6 bases short and J 1 base short, with 10 bases between. Germline V gene lookup returns CDR1 MDHEN and CDR2 SYDVKM. The length of the CDR3 is 14 residues. The CDR3 nucleotides are TGTGCCAGCAGGGTTACTCCGAGCAATCAGCCCCAGCATTTT. Protein: CASRVTPSNQPQHF.

The chain is built from TRBV9 and TRBJ1-2; D ambiguous. V dropped 2 bases and J dropped 7 bases, with 18 bases sitting between them. The CDR3 is made up of 15 amino acids. Germline V gives CDR1 SGDLS, CDR2 YYNGEE. CDR3 in amino acids: CASSVVGPTEGGYTF. In DNA, the CDR3 is TGTGCCAGCAGCGTTGTAGGCCCCACAGAAGGTGGCTACACCTTC.

This chain links TRBV28 with TRBJ2-7; D is perhaps TRBD2 (5 bases). The CDR3 contains 15 residues. V dropped 4 bases and J dropped 3 bases, with 16 bases sitting between them. CDR1 is MDHEN and CDR2 is SYDVKM in the germline V gene. The CDR3 coding sequence is TGTGCCAGCAGTTCCCCCTTCAGCGGAGACTACGAGCAGTACTTC. Protein product: CASSSPFSGDYEQYF.

The chain uses TRBV2 and TRBJ1-2, with TRBD1 matching over 7 bases. Germline V gene sequence: CDR1 SNHLY, CDR2 FYNNEI. This CDR3 spans 14 amino acids. Germline trimming cut 7 bases from V and 5 bases from J; bases unmatched to any gene: 10. Written as DNA, the CDR3 is TGTGCCAGCAACTCCCAGGGGGGGGAGTATGGCTACACCTTC. The encoded protein is CASNSQGGEYGYTF. Together with reference TRBV2 and TRBJ1-2, the CDR3 gives the full variable domain: EPEVTQTPSHQVTQMGQEVILRCVPISNHLYFYWYRQILGQKVEFLVSFYNNEISEKSEIFDDQFSVERPDGSNFTLKIRSTKLEDSAMYFCASNSQGGEYGYTFGSGTRLTVV.

CDR3 region: CASSPSGAGVYNEQFF. As DNA, the CDR3 is TGCGCCAGCAGCCCCTCGGGAGCGGGAGTCTACAATGAGCAGTTCTTC. This chain links TRBV5-1 with TRBJ2-1; 8 bases match TRBD2. Germline V CDR1 and CDR2: SGHRS, YFSETQ. The CDR3 has 16 amino acids. Trimming removed 4 bases from V and 3 bases from J; junction bases left unmatched: 9.

The table lists this clone with a count of one. The chain combines TRBV25-1 with TRBJ2-5, with 12 nucleotides matching TRBD2. The CDR3 length is 18 residues. Trimming cost V 2 bases and J 6 bases; bases outside gene matches: 13. Germline values: CDR1 MGHDK, CDR2 SYGVNS. The CDR3 DNA reads as TGTGCCAGCAGTGAACTACACCTACCTAGCGGGGGGGGGAAGACCCAGTACTTC. Residues: CASSELHLPSGGGKTQYF.

The rearrangement links TRBV18 to TRBJ1-3, with D unresolved. Per germline, CDR1 KGHSH and CDR2 LQKENI. V was clipped by 3 bases and J by 7 bases, with 10 bases between them. The CDR3 is made up of 13 amino acids. The CDR3 loop is CASSPKSGNTIYF. DNA for the CDR3: TGTGCCAGCTCACCCAAGAGCGGGAACACCATATATTTT.